This T cell receptor (beta chain) was found in a study of blood T cell repertoires in COVID-19. The table came from immunoSEQ multiplex PCR; TCRdb's copy has only in-frame clones and leaves some out. The sample consists of under 150,000 clones, about four fifths of them appearing once. The CDR3 contains 15 residues. The V gene's germline CDR1 is SEHNR and CDR2 FQNEAQ (reference sequence). V was clipped by 5 bases and J by 3 bases, with 14 bases between them. The clonotype comes from a human donor with acute or convalescent COVID-19. The donor label of this sample is uncertain. The sequencing input was peripheral blood. This sequence joins TRBV7-9 and TRBJ1-3; D may be TRBD1 (6 bases). The DNA of the CDR3 is TGTGCCAGCAGCCCCCAGGGGACTAATGGAAACACCATATATTTT. Translation gives CASSPQGTNGNTIYF.